This entry describes one T cell receptor beta chain. 60 Vbeta and 13 Jbeta primers were used in PCR. Produced via immunoSEQ multiplex PCR; TCRdb's table is partial and in-frame only. The sample holds roughly 120,000 clones, around 77% seen once. The source of the sample is a study of cytomegalovirus exposure and HLA in healthy donors. This clonotype originated in a woman aged 35 to 49 in good health and CMV-seropositive. The source material was PBMCs.

The CDR3: CASSLGDIQYF. As DNA, the CDR3 is TGTGCCAGCAGCTTAGGAGACATTCAGTACTTC. The chain links TRBV7-8 to TRBJ2-4; no reliable D call. Trimming cost V 1 base and J 8 bases, with 3 bases left between them. CDR3 length: 11 residues. CDR1 is SGHVS and CDR2 is FQNEAQ in the germline V gene. The full variable domain, completed using reference TRBV7-8 and TRBJ2-4, is GAGVSQSPRYKVAKRGQDVALRCDPISGHVSLFWYQQALGQGPEFLTYFQNEAQLDKSGLPSDRFFAERPEGSVSTLKIQRTQQEDSAVYLCASSLGDIQYFGAGTRLSVL.